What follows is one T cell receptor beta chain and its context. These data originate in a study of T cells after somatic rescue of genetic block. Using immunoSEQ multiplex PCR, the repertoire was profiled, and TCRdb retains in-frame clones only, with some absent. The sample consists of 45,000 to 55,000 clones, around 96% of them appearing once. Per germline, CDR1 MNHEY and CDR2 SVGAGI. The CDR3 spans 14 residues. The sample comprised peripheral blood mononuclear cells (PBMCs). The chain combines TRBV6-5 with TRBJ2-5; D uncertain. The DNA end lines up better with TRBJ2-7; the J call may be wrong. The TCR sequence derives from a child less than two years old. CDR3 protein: CASMFDALKYEQYF. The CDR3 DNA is TGTGCCAGCATGTTCGACGCCCTAAAGTACGAGCAGTACTTC.